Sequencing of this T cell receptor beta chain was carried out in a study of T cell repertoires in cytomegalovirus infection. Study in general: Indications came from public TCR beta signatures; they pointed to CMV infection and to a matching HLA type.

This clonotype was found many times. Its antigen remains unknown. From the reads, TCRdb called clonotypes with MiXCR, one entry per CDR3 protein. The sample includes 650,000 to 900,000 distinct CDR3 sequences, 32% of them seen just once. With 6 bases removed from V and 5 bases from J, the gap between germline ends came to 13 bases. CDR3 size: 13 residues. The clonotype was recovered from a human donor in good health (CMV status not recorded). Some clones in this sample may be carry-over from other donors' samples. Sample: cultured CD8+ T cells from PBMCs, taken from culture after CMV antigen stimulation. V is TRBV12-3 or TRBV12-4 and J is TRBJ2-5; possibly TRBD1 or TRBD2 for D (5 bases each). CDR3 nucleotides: TGTGCCAGCAGCCCGGGACGGTTGGAGACCCAGTACTTC. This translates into CASSPGRLETQYF.